This T cell receptor beta chain was captured by sequencing in a study of beta chain features in type 1 diabetes. V lost 1 base, J lost 6 bases, and 3 bases stayed unmatched. Germline V gene data show CDR1 as SGHAT and CDR2 as FQNNGV. This CDR3 is 14 amino acids long. A heparinised blood draw that averaged about 110 mL was obtained once from each donor. Of the isolated RNA, all was reverse transcribed, and so the sequenced material was expressed TCRB transcripts. Only in-frame clones appear in the TCRdb table, and some are missing; sequencing was by immunoSEQ multiplex PCR. Found here are 250,000 to 350,000 clones, 11% to 15% of them singletons; the top ten hold around 7%. The table lists this clone with a few counts. The target antigen is unknown. The study's findings and limits: Among type 1 diabetes patients, VDJ junctions had fewer insertions and more deletions. In patients and controls equally, PCR might favor templates that are shorter. Across patients, naive, central memory and Treg TCRB repertoires exhibited apparently greater similarity than was observed across healthy donors.

This TCR came from a man aged 30 to 45 in good health. The chain is built from TRBV11-2 and TRBJ1-1; 9 nucleotides align to TRBD1. Sequenced: central memory CD4+ T cells from blood. CDR3 region: CASSLGTGVAEAFF. CDR3 DNA: TGTGCCAGCAGCTTAGGGACAGGGGTTGCTGAAGCTTTCTTT.